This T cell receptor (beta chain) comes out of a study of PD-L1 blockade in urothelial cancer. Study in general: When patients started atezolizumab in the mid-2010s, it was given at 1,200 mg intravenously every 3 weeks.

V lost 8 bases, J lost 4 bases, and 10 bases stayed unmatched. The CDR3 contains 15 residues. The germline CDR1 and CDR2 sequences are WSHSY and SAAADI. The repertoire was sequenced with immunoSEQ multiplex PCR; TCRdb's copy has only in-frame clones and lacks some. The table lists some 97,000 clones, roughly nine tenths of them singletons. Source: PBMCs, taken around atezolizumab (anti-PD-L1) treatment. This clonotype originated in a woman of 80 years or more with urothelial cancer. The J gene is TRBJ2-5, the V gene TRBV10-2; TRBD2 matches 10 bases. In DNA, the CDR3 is TGCGCCAGCCTATTCAGCGGGAGGGCCGGAGAGACCCAGTACTTC. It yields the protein CASLFSGRAGETQYF.